These 11 T cell receptor beta chains were sequenced from one sample in a study of CD8 T cells in Susac syndrome (dated by TCRdb to between 2017 and 2020). The library was produced with the immunoSEQ multiplex PCR assay. RNA was extracted using the RNeasy kit, and about 0.5 to 1 ug of the RNA was reverse transcribed with random hexamers. In-frame beta chains were kept once TCRdb had trimmed the public reads at Q25 with fastp and called clones with MiXCR. For every CDR3 protein sequence, its rows merge into one entry that carries the most common genes and DNA. This sample comprises some 150,000 distinct CDR3 sequences, roughly 95% of them detected only once. Clones ranked in the top ten supply approximately 0.09% of the sample. The sequenced sample consisted of CD4+ T cells from PBMCs. The receptors come from a human donor in good health.

The genes are TRBV12-3 or TRBV12-4 and TRBJ2-1, with a possible D match to TRBD1 (6 bases). The CDR3 has 12 amino acids. V was trimmed by 3 bases and J by 9 bases, leaving 9 bases between them. The CDR3 DNA reads TGTGCCAGCAGTTTCAGGGGCTTTGAGCAGTTCTTC. This translates into CASSFRGFEQFF.

The chain is built from TRBV5-1 and TRBJ2-3; 10 bases align to TRBD2. The CDR3 contains 14 residues. V shed 0 bases and J 7 bases; nucleotides not matched to a gene: 2. In germline, CDR1 is SGHRS, CDR2 YFSETQ. CDR3 nucleotide sequence: TGCGCCAGCAGCTTGGGGACTAGCGGAAATACGCAGTATTTT. Translation: CASSLGTSGNTQYF.

The table lists this clonotype with a count of one. CDR3 sequence: CASSQALAGSEQYF. The DNA of the CDR3 is TGTGCCAGCAGCCAAGCTCTAGCGGGGTCCGAGCAGTACTTC. The J gene is TRBJ2-7, the V gene TRBV3-1, with 9 nucleotides matching TRBD2. Unmatched junction bases numbered 4, after V lost 1 base and J lost 6 bases. The CDR3 covers 14 residues. Looked up from germline, CDR1 is LGHDT and CDR2 is YNNKEL (reference sequence).

The chain combines TRBV5-4 with TRBJ2-7; TRBD1 agrees at 7 bases. J gave up 2 bases and V 0 bases, and 5 bases lay outside the gene matches. The CDR3 sequence is 15 residues long. CDR1 SGHNT and CDR2 YYREEE come from the germline V gene (reference sequence). The CDR3 DNA follows: TGTGCCAGCAGCTTGGACCCAACAGGGGCCTACGAGCAGTACTTC. Translation: CASSLDPTGAYEQYF.

The CDR3 protein is CSVERDRGRNEPQHF. CDR3 sequence (DNA): TGCAGCGTTGAAAGGGACAGGGGCAGAAATGAGCCCCAGCATTTT. The gene calls are TRBV29-1 and TRBJ1-5, with 10 bases identical to TRBD1. The CDR3 runs 15 residues. The V gene end was trimmed by 2 bases and the J gene end by 8 bases; junction bases not matched to a gene: 9. CDR1 and CDR2 (germline): SQVTM, ANQGSEA.

CDR3 nucleotide sequence: TGTGCCAGCTCACCCCCAGGGGCAGGCGAGCAGTACTTC. Translated, it gives CASSPPGAGEQYF. The chain recombines TRBV18 with TRBJ2-7, with a weak D call TRBD1 (6 bases). The CDR3 has 13 amino acids. The V gene's germline CDR1 is KGHSH and CDR2 LQKENI. The V gene lost 3 bases and the J gene lost 6 bases, with 12 bases spanning the gap. Full variable domain (outside the CDR3, taken from reference TRBV18 and TRBJ2-7): NAGVMQNPRHLVRRRGQEARLRCSPMKGHSHVYWYRQLPEEGLKFMVYLQKENIIDESGMPKERFSAEFPKEGPSILRIQQVVRGDSAAYFCASSPPGAGEQYFGPGTRLTVT.

The chain uses TRBV18 and TRBJ2-7; D might be TRBD2 (5 bases). CDR3 length: 16 amino acids. Germline-derived CDR1 and CDR2 are KGHSH and LQKENI. The germline V and J ends were trimmed by 0 bases and 0 bases, with 12 bases remaining between them. CDR3 loop: CASSPPGPGSSYEQYF. In nucleotides, the CDR3 is TGTGCCAGCTCACCACCAGGACCGGGGAGCTCCTACGAGCAGTACTTC.

The CDR3 nucleotides read TGTGCCAGCAGTGAATACGGGCGAGATACGCAGTATTTT. The encoded protein is CASSEYGRDTQYF. The chain employs TRBV25-1 and TRBJ2-3; D unclear. Germline V gene lookup returns CDR1 MGHDK and CDR2 SYGVNS. The length of the CDR3 is 13 residues. Trimming pared 0 bases from V and 5 bases from J, leaving 6 bases between.

The chain combines TRBV11-2 with TRBJ2-7, with 11 positions matching TRBD1. The germline V gene encodes CDR1 SGHAT and CDR2 FQNNGV. V was pared by 5 bases and J by 0 bases, with 3 bases of the junction left unmatched. The CDR3 runs to 15 residues. As DNA, the CDR3 is TGTGCCAGCAGCCGGGACAGGGGGAGCTCCTACGAGCAGTACTTC. Translated, it gives CASSRDRGSSYEQYF.

This chain connects TRBV10-3 to TRBJ2-2; D may be TRBD1 (5 bases). CDR3 size: 15 residues. Per the germline V gene, CDR1 is ENHRY and CDR2 is SYGVKD. Trimming left V 10 bases short and J 0 bases short, with 15 bases between. The CDR3 DNA sequence: TGTGCCACCTTACGACAGATTTCGAACACCGGGGAGCTGTTTTTT. This sequence encodes CATLRQISNTGELFF.

CDR3 region: CSAQRLKETGLAFNEQFF. CDR3 bases: TGCAGTGCTCAAAGGCTAAAGGAGACGGGACTAGCCTTCAATGAGCAGTTCTTC. The chain carries TRBV20-1 and TRBJ2-1; 9 nucleotides agree with TRBD2. The CDR3 contains 18 residues. Germline CDR1 DFQATT, CDR2 SNEGSKA (reference sequence). J was trimmed by 6 bases and V by 5 bases; bases with no gene match: 20.